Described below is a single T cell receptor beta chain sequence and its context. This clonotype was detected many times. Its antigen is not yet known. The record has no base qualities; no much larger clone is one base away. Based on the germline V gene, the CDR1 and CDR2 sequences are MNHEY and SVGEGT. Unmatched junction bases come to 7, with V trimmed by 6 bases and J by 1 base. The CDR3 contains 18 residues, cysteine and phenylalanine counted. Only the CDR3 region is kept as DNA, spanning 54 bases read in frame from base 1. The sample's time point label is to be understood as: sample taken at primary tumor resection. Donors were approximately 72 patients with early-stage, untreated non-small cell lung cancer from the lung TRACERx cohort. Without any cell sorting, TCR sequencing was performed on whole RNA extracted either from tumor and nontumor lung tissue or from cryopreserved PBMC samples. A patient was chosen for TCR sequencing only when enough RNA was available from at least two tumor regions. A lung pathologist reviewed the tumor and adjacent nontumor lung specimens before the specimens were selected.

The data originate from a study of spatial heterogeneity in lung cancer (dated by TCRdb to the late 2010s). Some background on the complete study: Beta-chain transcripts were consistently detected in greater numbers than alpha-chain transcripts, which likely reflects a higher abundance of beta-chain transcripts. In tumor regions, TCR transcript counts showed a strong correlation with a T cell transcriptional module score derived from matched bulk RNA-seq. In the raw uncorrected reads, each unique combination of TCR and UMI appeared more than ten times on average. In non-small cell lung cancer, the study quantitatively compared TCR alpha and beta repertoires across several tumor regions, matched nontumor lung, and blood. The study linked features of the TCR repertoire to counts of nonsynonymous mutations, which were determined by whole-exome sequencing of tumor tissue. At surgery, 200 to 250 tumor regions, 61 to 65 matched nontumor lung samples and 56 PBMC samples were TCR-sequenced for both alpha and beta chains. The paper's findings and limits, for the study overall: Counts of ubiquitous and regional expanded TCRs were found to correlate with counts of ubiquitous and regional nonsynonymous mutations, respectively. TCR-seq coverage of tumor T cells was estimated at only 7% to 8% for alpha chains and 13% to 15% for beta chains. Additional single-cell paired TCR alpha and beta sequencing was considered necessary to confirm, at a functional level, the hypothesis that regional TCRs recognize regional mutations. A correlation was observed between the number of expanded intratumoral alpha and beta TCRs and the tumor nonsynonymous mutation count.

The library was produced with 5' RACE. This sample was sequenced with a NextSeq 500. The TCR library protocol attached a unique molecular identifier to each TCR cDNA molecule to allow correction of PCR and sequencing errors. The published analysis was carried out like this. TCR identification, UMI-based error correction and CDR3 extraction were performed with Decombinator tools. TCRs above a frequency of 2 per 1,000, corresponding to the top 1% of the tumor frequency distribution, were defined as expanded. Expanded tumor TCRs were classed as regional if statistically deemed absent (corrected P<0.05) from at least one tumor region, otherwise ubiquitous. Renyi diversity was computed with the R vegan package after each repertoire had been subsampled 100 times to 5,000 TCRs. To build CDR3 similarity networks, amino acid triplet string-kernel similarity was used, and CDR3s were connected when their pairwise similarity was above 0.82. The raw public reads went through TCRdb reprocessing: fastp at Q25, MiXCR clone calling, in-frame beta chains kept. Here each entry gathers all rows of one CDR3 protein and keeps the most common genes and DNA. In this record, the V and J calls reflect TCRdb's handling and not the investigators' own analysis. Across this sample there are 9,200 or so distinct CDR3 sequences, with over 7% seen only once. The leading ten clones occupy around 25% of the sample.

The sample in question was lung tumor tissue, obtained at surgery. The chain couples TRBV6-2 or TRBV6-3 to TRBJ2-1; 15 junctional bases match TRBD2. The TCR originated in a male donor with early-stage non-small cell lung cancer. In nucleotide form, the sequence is TGTGCCAGCAGATCTGGACTAGCGGGAGGGGCTTCCTACAATGAGCAGTTCTTC. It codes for CASRSGLAGGASYNEQFF.